The present T cell receptor (beta chain) was sequenced within a study of blood T cells in healthy people across ages. For the second PCR, which ran for 7 to 11 cycles, a sample-barcoded 5' primer and a J-beta primer mix were used. One entry per CDR3 protein, called by TCRdb with MiXCR from the 5' RACE reads. The sample includes about 800,000 distinct CDR3 sequences, roughly 64% of them seen just once. This clonotype was detected only once. The clonotype was recovered from a man aged 30 to 39 in good health. The sequenced sample was blood.

The CDR3 here is CASSQVSGRFSPGELFF. CDR3 nucleotide sequence: TGCGCCAGCAGCCAAGTATCCGGGAGGTTTTCGCCCGGGGAGCTGTTTTTT. The chain joins TRBV4-3 to TRBJ2-2, with TRBD2 matching over 7 bases. The germline V gene encodes CDR1 LGHNA and CDR2 YSLEER. The CDR3 spans 17 residues. The V segment lost 1 base and the J segment 6 bases; nucleotides outside the gene matches: 11.